Listed here is a single T cell receptor beta chain. This entry is derived from a study of blood T cell repertoires in COVID-19. Study background: From the United States, Italy and Spain came samples of acute and convalescent COVID-19.

In the authors' workflow: Amplification of reference gene primers was used by the study to estimate nucleated cell counts. Clones were read by immunoSEQ multiplex PCR, and TCRdb kept only the in-frame ones, dropping some. V, J and clone size were drawn from that table, and D and trimming were deduced from the DNA. The table has approximately 100,000 clones, approximately 80% seen once. The source material was peripheral blood. The TCR originated in a woman of 80 years or more with active or convalescent COVID-19.

The CDR3 spells CASSYSVGLAGGQFF. CDR3 sequence (DNA): TGTGCCAGCAGTTACTCGGTGGGACTAGCGGGAGGGCAGTTCTTC. The chain employs TRBV6-5 and TRBJ2-1, with 15 bases matching TRBD2. Per germline, CDR1 MNHEY and CDR2 SVGAGI. V gave up 0 bases and J gave up 12 bases; unmatched junction bases: 3. CDR3 length: 15 residues.